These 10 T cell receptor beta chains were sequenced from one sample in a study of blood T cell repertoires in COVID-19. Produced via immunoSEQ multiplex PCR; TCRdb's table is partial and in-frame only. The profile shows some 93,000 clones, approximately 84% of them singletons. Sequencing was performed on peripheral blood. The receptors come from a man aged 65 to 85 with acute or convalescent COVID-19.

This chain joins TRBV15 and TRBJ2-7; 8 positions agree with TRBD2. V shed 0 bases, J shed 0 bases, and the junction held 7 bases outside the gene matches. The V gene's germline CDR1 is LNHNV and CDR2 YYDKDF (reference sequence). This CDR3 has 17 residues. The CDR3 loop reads CATSRDWVAGISYEQYF. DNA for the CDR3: TGTGCCACCAGCAGAGATTGGGTAGCGGGGATCTCCTACGAGCAGTACTTC.

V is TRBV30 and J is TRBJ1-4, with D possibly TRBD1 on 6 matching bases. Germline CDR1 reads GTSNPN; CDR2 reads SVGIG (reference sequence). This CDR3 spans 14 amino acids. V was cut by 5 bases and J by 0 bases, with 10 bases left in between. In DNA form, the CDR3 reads TGTGCCTGGGGGGACATAGCAACTAATGAAAAACTGTTTTTT. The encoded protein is CAWGDIATNEKLFF.

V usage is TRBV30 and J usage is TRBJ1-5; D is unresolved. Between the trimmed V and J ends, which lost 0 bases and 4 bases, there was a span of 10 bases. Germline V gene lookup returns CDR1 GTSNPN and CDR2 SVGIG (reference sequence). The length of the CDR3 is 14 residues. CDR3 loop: CAWSVRTVNQPQHF. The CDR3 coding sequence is TGTGCCTGGAGTGTACGGACTGTGAATCAGCCCCAGCATTTT.

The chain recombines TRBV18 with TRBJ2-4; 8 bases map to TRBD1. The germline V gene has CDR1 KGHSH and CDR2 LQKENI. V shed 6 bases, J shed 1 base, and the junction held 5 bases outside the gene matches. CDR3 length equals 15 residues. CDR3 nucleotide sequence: TGTGCCAGCTCTCCCCAGGGGGCGGCCAAAAACATTCAGTACTTC. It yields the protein CASSPQGAAKNIQYF.

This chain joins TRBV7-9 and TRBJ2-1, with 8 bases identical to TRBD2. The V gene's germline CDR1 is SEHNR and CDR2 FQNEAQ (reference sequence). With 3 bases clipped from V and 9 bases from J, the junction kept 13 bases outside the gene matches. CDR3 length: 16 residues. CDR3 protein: CASSFAARGVKGEQFF. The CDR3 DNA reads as TGTGCCAGCAGCTTTGCCGCGCGGGGGGTAAAGGGTGAGCAGTTCTTC.

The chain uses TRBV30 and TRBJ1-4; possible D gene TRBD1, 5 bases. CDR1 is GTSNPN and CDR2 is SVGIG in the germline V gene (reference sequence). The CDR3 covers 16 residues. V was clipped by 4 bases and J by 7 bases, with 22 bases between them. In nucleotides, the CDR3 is TGTGCCTGGACCTCAACGTTGATGGGGGGGAGTGAAAAACTGTTTTTT. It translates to CAWTSTLMGGSEKLFF. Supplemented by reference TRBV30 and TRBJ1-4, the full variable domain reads SQTIHQWPATLVQPVGSPLSLECTVEGTSNPNLYWYRQAAGRGLQLLFYSVGIGQISSEVPQNLSASRPQDRQFILSSKKLLLSDSGFYLCAWTSTLMGGSEKLFFGSGTQLSVL.

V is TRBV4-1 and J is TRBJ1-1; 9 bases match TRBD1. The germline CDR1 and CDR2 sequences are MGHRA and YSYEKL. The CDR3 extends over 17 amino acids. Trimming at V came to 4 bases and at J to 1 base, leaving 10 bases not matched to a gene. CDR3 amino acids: CASSLGRDRDPNTEAFF. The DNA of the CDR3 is TGCGCCAGCAGCCTAGGACGGGACAGGGATCCGAACACTGAAGCTTTCTTT.

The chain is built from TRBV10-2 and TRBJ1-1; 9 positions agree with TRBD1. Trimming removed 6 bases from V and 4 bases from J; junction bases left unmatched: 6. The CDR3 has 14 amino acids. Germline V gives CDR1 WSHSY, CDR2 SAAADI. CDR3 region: CASRAQGAGTEAFF. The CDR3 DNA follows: TGCGCCAGCAGAGCACAGGGGGCAGGCACTGAAGCTTTCTTT.

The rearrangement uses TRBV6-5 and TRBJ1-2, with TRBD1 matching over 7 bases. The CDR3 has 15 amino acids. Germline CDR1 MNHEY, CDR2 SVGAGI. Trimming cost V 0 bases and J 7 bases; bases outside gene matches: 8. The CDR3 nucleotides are TGTGCCAGCAGTTACTCGGACAGCTCAGGGGGTGGCTACACCTTC. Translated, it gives CASSYSDSSGGGYTF.

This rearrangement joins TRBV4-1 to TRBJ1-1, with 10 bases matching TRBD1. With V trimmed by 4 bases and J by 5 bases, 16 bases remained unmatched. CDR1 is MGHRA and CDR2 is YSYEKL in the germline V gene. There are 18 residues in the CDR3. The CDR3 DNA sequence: TGCGCCAGCAGCCCAGACAGGGGGGACAGGGGAGAGGGGACTGAAGCTTTCTTT. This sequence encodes CASSPDRGDRGEGTEAFF.